This T cell receptor (beta chain) was found in a study of blood T cell repertoires in COVID-19. About the study: The United States, Italy and Spain supplied acute and convalescent COVID-19 samples. PBMCs, B-cell-depleted T cells, or T cells provided the cDNA or gDNA that made up the material.

Original processing methods: Reference gene primer amplification gave nucleated cell count estimates. Produced via immunoSEQ multiplex PCR; TCRdb's table is partial and in-frame only. That table furnishes V, J and clone size, whereas the DNA furnished D and trimming. Among about 250,000 clones listed, 80% to 85% were seen once. The CDR3 totals 15 residues. Trimming pared 1 base from V and 2 bases from J, leaving 12 bases between. The V gene's germline CDR1 is LGHDT and CDR2 YNNKEL (reference sequence). The TCR sequence derives from a man aged 50 to 60 with active or convalescent COVID-19. The sequencing sample was made of peripheral blood. The rearrangement joins TRBV3-1 (or the pseudogene TRBV3-2) to TRBJ2-7; perhaps TRBD1 as D (5 bases). CDR3 sequence (DNA): TGTGCCAGCAGCCAAGTGCAGGGTAATCCCTACGAGCAGTACTTC. It codes for CASSQVQGNPYEQYF.